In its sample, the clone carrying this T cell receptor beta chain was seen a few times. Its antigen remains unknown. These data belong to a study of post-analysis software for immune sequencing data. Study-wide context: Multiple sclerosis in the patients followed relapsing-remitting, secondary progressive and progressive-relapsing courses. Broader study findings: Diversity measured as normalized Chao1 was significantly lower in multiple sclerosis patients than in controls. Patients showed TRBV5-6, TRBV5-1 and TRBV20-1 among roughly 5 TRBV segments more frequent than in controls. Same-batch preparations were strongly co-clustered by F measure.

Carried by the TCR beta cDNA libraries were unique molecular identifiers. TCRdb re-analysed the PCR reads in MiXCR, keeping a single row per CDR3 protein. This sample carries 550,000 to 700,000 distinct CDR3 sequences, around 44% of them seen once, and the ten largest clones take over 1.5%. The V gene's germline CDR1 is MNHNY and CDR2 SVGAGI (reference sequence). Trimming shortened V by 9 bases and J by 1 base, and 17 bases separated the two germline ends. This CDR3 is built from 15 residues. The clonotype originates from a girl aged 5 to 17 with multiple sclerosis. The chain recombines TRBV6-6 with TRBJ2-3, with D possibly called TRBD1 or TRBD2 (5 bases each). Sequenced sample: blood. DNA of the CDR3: TGTGCCAGATGGGGGAGCGGCCCTTGCACAGATACGCAGTATTTT. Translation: CARWGSGPCTDTQYF.